A single sample is the source of the 22 T cell receptor beta chains below, sequenced in a study of cytomegalovirus exposure and HLA in healthy donors. The PCR contained 60 Vbeta and 13 Jbeta primers. Produced via immunoSEQ multiplex PCR; TCRdb's table is partial and in-frame only. This table holds tens of thousands of clones, 86% found once. Sequenced input: PBMCs. The receptors stem from a woman between 40 and 55 years old in good health and CMV-seropositive.

V gene TRBV28 combines with J gene TRBJ2-7; 8 bases fit TRBD1. Losses at the gene ends were 9 bases for V and 6 bases for J; bases not matched to a gene: 7. The CDR3 consists of 12 residues. Germline loops: CDR1 MDHEN, CDR2 SYDVKM. The DNA of the CDR3 is TGTGCCAGTGGACAGGGTTTTGGCGAGCAGTACTTC. Amino acid sequence: CASGQGFGEQYF.

The chain couples TRBV27 to TRBJ2-7; TRBD1 matches 10 bases. There are 14 residues in the CDR3. Unmatched junction bases numbered 10, after V lost 9 bases and J lost 5 bases. Germline V gene lookup returns CDR1 MNHEY and CDR2 SMNVEV (reference sequence). The CDR3 sequence is CASRVGQGSHEQYF. Here the CDR3 DNA reads TGTGCCAGTAGGGTGGGACAGGGGTCCCACGAGCAGTACTTC.

The rearrangement uses TRBV5-1 and TRBJ2-5; D is unresolved. Per germline, CDR1 SGHRS and CDR2 YFSETQ. V lost 0 bases, J lost 11 bases, and 14 bases lay in between. There are 13 residues in the CDR3. The CDR3 sequence: CASSLGANKRQYF. CDR3 coding DNA: TGCGCCAGCAGCTTGGGTGCAAATAAGAGGCAGTACTTC. Supplemented by reference TRBV5-1 and TRBJ2-5, the full variable domain reads KAGVTQTPRYLIKTRGQQVTLSCSPISGHRSVSWYQQTPGQGLQFLFEYFSETQRNKGNFPGRFSGRQFSNSRSEMNVSTLELGDSALYLCASSLGANKRQYFGPGTRLLVL.

This clone was detected only once. The chain carries TRBV2 and TRBJ1-2; 9 nucleotides agree with TRBD1. Germline trimming cut 6 bases from V and 2 bases from J; bases unmatched to any gene: 10. The CDR3 has 16 residues. CDR1 and CDR2 from the germline V gene are SNHLY and FYNNEI. CDR3 loop: CASSGQGRPSNYGYTF. CDR3 DNA: TGTGCCAGCAGCGGACAGGGGCGACCCTCCAACTATGGCTACACCTTC.

This chain uses TRBV28 with TRBJ1-2; TRBD1 is a possible D gene (5 bases). CDR1 and CDR2 (germline): MDHEN, SYDVKM. V lost 9 bases and J lost 2, with 16 bases in between. This CDR3 region has 14 residues. The CDR3 region is CASCPGGTNYGYTF. Here the CDR3 DNA reads TGTGCCAGTTGCCCCGGGGGGACCAACTATGGCTACACCTTC.

J is TRBJ1-2 and V is TRBV6-5; TRBD1 matches at 8 bases. Trimming cost V 6 bases and J 2 bases; bases outside gene matches: 8. Germline assignment: CDR1 MNHEY and CDR2 SVGAGI. This CDR3 is built from 15 residues. This CDR3 is CASSTRTGKNYGYTF. Written as DNA, the CDR3 is TGTGCCAGCAGCACCCGGACAGGGAAGAACTATGGCTACACCTTC.

This chain joins TRBV9 and TRBJ2-3, with a weak D call TRBD2 (5 bases). This CDR3 has 12 amino acids. CDR1 and CDR2 from the germline V gene are SGDLS and YYNGEE. V shed 4 bases and J shed 5 bases, with 8 bases lying between them. The DNA of the CDR3 is TGTGCCAGCAGCCGGGATGGAGATACGCAGTATTTT. This codes for CASSRDGDTQYF.

The V call is TRBV5-1, the J call TRBJ1-5, with D maybe TRBD1 (6 bases). Germline CDR1 reads SGHRS; CDR2 reads YFSETQ. Trimming stripped 2 bases from V and 5 bases from J, with 23 bases between. The CDR3 length is 18 residues. The CDR3 bases are TGCGCCAGCAGCTTCCAACCCGTAACCTTACAGGGTTATCAGCCCCAGCATTTT. It yields the protein CASSFQPVTLQGYQPQHF.

This rearrangement joins TRBV4-3 to TRBJ2-5; 10 bases match TRBD2. Germline CDR1 LGHNA, CDR2 YSLEER. The CDR3 is 17 residues long. Trimming took 0 bases from V and 4 from J; bases not matched to a gene: 8. The chain's CDR3 is CASSQEVQRGGPETQYF. The DNA for the CDR3 is TGCGCCAGCAGCCAAGAGGTCCAGCGGGGGGGCCCAGAGACCCAGTACTTC.

The chain couples TRBV7-3 to TRBJ2-2; 7 bases are a match to TRBD1. The CDR3 spans 16 residues. V shed 4 bases, J shed 3 bases, and the junction held 8 bases outside the gene matches. Germline V gene lookup returns CDR1 SGHTA and CDR2 FQGTGA. CDR3 sequence reads: CASSSDMGQYTGELFF. The CDR3 nucleotides are TGTGCCAGCAGCTCCGATATGGGACAGTACACCGGGGAGCTGTTTTTT.

The chain has TRBV28 and TRBJ2-2; D is perhaps TRBD1 (6 bases). The CDR3 consists of 15 residues. Deletions cut 7 bases from V and 2 bases from J, with 14 bases between. Germline CDR1 reads MDHEN; CDR2 reads SYDVKM. This chain's CDR3 is CASIPGVFNTGELFF. In nucleotides, the CDR3 is TGTGCCAGCATCCCAGGGGTTTTTAACACCGGGGAGCTGTTTTTT.

This chain links TRBV14 with TRBJ1-1; D is unclear. The CDR3 loop spans 15 amino acids. V was pared by 4 bases and J by 1 base, with 13 bases between. CDR1 is SGHDN, CDR2 FVKESK, per germline. CDR3 bases: TGTGCCAGCAGCCCGCCAGGTACAGCGAACACTGAAGCTTTCTTT. It translates to CASSPPGTANTEAFF.

This sequence joins TRBV29-1 and TRBJ1-5, with 9 bases identical to TRBD1. The ends lost 7 bases at V and 6 bases at J; junction bases unmatched: 7. CDR1 and CDR2 (germline): SQVTM, ANQGSEA. This CDR3 is built from 13 residues. CDR3: CSAGTGLSQPQHF. As DNA, the CDR3 is TGCAGCGCTGGGACAGGGTTGAGTCAGCCCCAGCATTTT.

V is TRBV7-2 and J is TRBJ1-1; a possible D gene is TRBD1 (6 bases). This CDR3 comprises 12 residues. Germline CDR1 is SGHTA and CDR2 is FQGNSA. The V end lost 5 bases, the J end lost 4 bases, and 8 bases lay between the germline ends. The DNA for the CDR3 is TGTGCCAGCAGCGTACAGGGCACTGAAGCTTTCTTT. Translation gives CASSVQGTEAFF.

The chain couples TRBV6-1 to TRBJ2-1, with D tentatively TRBD1 (6 bases). The CDR3 is 17 residues long. The V end was cut by 4 bases, the J end by 5 bases, with 21 bases between. Germline V lookup: CDR1 MNHNS, CDR2 SASEGT. The CDR3 loop reads CASSALGQPPKHNEQFF. In DNA form, the CDR3 reads TGTGCCAGCAGTGCCCTAGGACAGCCACCTAAACACAATGAGCAGTTCTTC.

V gene TRBV5-1 combines with J gene TRBJ2-7; TRBD1 is a possible D gene (5 bases). This CDR3 region has 14 residues. Germline V lookup: CDR1 SGHRS, CDR2 YFSETQ. Trimming took off 3 bases at V and 0 bases at J, with 10 bases between the two ends. The CDR3 DNA is TGCGCCAGCAGCTCTGAGACAGTCTCCTACGAGCAGTACTTC. Translated, it gives CASSSETVSYEQYF.

The chain combines TRBV5-1 with TRBJ2-7; 7 bases map to TRBD1. Germline V lookup: CDR1 SGHRS, CDR2 YFSETQ. V was clipped by 2 bases and J by 4 bases; unmatched bases: 6. The CDR3 extends over 14 amino acids. CDR3 nucleotides: TGCGCCAGCAGCTTTCCTGGGACAGTGTACGAGCAGTACTTC. It specifies CASSFPGTVYEQYF.

The sample holds a few counts of this clone. The V and J genes are TRBV5-8 and TRBJ2-5; unclear D gene. V lost 4 bases and J 5 bases, leaving 15 bases between the germline ends. The CDR3 has 14 amino acids. Germline V lookup: CDR1 SGHTS, CDR2 YDEGEE. CDR3 DNA: TGTGCCAGCAGCCCCCGGGTGTTGTGGGAGACCCAGTACTTC. Encoded protein: CASSPRVLWETQYF.

The rearrangement links TRBV9 to TRBJ2-7; TRBD1 agrees at 11 bases. The CDR3 length is 16 residues. Germline V gene data show CDR1 as SGDLS and CDR2 as YYNGEE. Unmatched junction bases numbered 7, after V lost 0 bases and J lost 5 bases. CDR3 DNA sequence: TGTGCCAGCAGCGTAGGAGGAAGGACAGGGGGCAACGAGCAGTACTTC. Translated, it gives CASSVGGRTGGNEQYF.

V and J are TRBV5-4 and TRBJ2-7; 10 nucleotides match TRBD1. V dropped 4 bases and J dropped 2; count of bases not matched to a gene: 6. CDR1 is SGHNT and CDR2 is YYREEE in the germline V gene (reference sequence). The CDR3 spans 15 residues. The CDR3 DNA sequence: TGTGCCAGCAGCCGCCGGGACAGGGGCCCCTACGAGCAGTACTTC. This codes for CASSRRDRGPYEQYF. Looking up the rest from reference TRBV5-4 and TRBJ2-7 gives the full variable domain: ETGVTQSPTHLIKTRGQQVTLRCSSQSGHNTVSWYQQALGQGPQFIFQYYREEENGRGNFPPRFSGLQFPNYSSELNVNALELDDSALYLCASSRRDRGPYEQYFGPGTRLTVT.

This sequence joins TRBV18 and TRBJ2-3; 9 nucleotides align to TRBD2. V shed 4 bases and J 6 bases; nucleotides not matched to a gene: 8. Per germline, CDR1 KGHSH and CDR2 LQKENI. The CDR3 spans 15 residues. The CDR3 nucleotides are TGTGCCAGCTCACTGGCGGGGGGGACTCTGGATACGCAGTATTTT. Translating gives CASSLAGGTLDTQYF. Using reference TRBV18 and TRBJ2-3 for the parts outside the CDR3, the full variable domain is NAGVMQNPRHLVRRRGQEARLRCSPMKGHSHVYWYRQLPEEGLKFMVYLQKENIIDESGMPKERFSAEFPKEGPSILRIQQVVRGDSAAYFCASSLAGGTLDTQYFGPGTRLTVL.

This clone was seen only a few times. The chain employs TRBV21-1 and TRBJ1-1. TRBV21-1 is described as a pseudogene. The CDR3 is 15 residues long. The DNA for the CDR3 is TGTGCCAGCAGCAGCGGAGCAGGAGGGTGGACTGAAGCTTTCTTT. Translating gives CASSSGAGGWTEAFF.